Given below is one TCR beta chain in context. Preparation of the TCRbeta library involved a method that used unique molecular identifiers. TCRdb itself ran the PCR reads through MiXCR, one entry per CDR3 protein. The sample shows some 500,000 distinct CDR3 sequences, about 31% of them seen only once. This sample was included in a study of T-cell reconstitution after alpha-beta-depleted transplantation in children. The length of the CDR3 is 13 residues. Germline loops: CDR1 SGHRS, CDR2 YFSETQ. V was clipped by 2 bases and J by 2 bases, with 5 bases between them. V and J are TRBV5-1 and TRBJ2-1; D is unresolved. The specimen was PBMCs from the stem cell graft donor, collected from the stem cell graft. The origin of this receptor is a human donor who donated a stem cell graft to a child with aplastic anemia. CDR3 nucleotide sequence: TGCGCCAGCAGCTTCCCCCCCTACAATGAGCAGTTCTTC. It encodes CASSFPPYNEQFF. Combining the CDR3 with reference TRBV5-1 and TRBJ2-1 gives the whole variable domain KAGVTQTPRYLIKTRGQQVTLSCSPISGHRSVSWYQQTPGQGLQFLFEYFSETQRNKGNFPGRFSGRQFSNSRSEMNVSTLELGDSALYLCASSFPPYNEQFFGPGTRLTVL.